The clone carrying this T cell receptor beta chain was seen only a few times. Its antigen remains unknown. The germline V gene encodes CDR1 DFQATT and CDR2 SNEGSKA (reference sequence). The CDR3 is made up of 15 amino acids. Trimming removed 4 bases from V and 4 bases from J; junction bases left unmatched: 12. The TCR beta library used iRepertoire HTBI primers with Arm-PCR amplification of CDR3. TCRdb ran MiXCR on the multiplex PCR reads and lists one entry per CDR3 protein. The sample records 600,000 to 800,000 distinct CDR3 sequences, 25% to 30% being singletons. Time point specified: persistent/refractory GD, antithyroid drugs over 5 years with positive TRAb. Preparation of the TCR library used RNA extracted from PBMCs. Staff took 7.5 to 9.5 milliliters of peripheral blood and put it into EDTA tubes. This specimen belongs to a study of regulatory T cells in long-lasting Graves disease. Study-wide results and caveats: Persistent disease preferred TRBV28, TRBJ1-2 and TRBJ2-5; new disease, TRBV20-1 and TRBJ2-1.

This sequence originates from a female donor with Graves disease. This chain uses TRBV20-1 with TRBJ1-2, with TRBD1 identical over 7 bases. The sample was peripheral blood mononuclear cells (PBMCs), taken when the disease was refractory, from a patient treated with antithyroid drugs. CDR3 DNA sequence: TGCAGTGCTATCCGACTGAGACAGGGTAGCTATGGCTACACCTTC. Translated: CSAIRLRQGSYGYTF.